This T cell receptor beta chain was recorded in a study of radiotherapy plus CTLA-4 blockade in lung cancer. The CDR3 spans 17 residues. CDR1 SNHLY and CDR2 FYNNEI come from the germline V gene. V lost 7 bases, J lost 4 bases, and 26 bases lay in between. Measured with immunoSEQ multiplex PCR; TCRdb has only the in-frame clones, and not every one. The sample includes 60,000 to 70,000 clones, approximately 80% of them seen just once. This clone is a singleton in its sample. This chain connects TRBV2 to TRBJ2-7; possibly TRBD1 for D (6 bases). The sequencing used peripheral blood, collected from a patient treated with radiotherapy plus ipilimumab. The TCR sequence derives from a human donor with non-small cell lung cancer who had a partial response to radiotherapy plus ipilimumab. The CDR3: CASTKIPGGRGTYEQYF. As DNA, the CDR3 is TGTGCCAGCACTAAAATTCCGGGTGGCAGGGGAACTTACGAGCAGTACTTC.